This TCR beta chain was captured in a study of blood T cell repertoires in COVID-19. Some clones are missing from TCRdb's copy, which holds only in-frame ones; the method was immunoSEQ multiplex PCR. The data contain about 250,000 clones, 86% of them singletons. In terms of age and location, participants ranged from about 18 to 100 years and lived in about 25 US areas. The V gene lost 4 bases and the J gene lost 10 bases, with 15 bases spanning the gap. Germline V CDR1 and CDR2: SGHDT, YYEEEE. The CDR3 has 13 residues. What was sequenced was PBMCs or T cells enriched from blood (not recorded which). The gene calls are TRBV5-6 and TRBJ1-5, with D perhaps matching TRBD1 (6 bases). This clonotype was sampled from a man in his forties or fifties who had recovered from COVID-19. This chain's CDR3 is CASSQRQVRPQHF. CDR3 sequence (DNA): TGTGCCAGCAGCCAACGACAGGTACGTCCCCAGCATTTT.